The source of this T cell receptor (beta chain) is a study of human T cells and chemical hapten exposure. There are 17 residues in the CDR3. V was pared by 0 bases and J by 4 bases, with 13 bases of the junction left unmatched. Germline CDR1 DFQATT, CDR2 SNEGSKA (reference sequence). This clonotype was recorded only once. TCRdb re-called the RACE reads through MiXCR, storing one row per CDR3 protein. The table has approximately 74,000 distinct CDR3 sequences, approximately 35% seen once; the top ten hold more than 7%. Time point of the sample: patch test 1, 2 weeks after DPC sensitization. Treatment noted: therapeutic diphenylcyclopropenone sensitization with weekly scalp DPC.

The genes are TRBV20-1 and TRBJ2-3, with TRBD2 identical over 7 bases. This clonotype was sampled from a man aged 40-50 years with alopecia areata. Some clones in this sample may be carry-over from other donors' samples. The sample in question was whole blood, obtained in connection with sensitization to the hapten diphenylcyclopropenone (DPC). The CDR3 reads CSARDPQVAGNADTQYF. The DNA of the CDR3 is TGCAGTGCTAGAGATCCCCAGGTAGCGGGTAATGCAGATACGCAGTATTTT.